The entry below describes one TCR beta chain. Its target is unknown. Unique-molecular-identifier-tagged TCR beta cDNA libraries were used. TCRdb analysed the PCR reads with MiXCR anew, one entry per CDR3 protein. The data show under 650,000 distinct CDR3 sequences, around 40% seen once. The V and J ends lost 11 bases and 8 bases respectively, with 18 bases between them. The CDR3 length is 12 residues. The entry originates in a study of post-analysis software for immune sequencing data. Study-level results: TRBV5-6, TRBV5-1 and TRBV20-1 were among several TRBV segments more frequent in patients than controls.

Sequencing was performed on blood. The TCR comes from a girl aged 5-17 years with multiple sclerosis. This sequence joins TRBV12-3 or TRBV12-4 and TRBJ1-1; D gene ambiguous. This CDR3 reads CAVVSHGFEAFF. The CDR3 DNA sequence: TGTGCCGTCGTCTCGCACGGGTTCGAAGCTTTCTTT.